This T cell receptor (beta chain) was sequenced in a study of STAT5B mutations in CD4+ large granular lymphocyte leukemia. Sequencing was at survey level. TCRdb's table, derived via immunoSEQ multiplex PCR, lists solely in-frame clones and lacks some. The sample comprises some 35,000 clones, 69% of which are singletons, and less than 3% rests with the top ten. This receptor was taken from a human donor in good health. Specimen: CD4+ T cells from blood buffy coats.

In DNA, the CDR3 is TGTGCCAGCAGCTTTACGGGGGTCGGGGAGCTGTTTTTT. Translation gives CASSFTGVGELFF. The chain uses TRBV7-3 and TRBJ2-2, with D perhaps matching TRBD2 (6 bases). Looked up from germline, CDR1 is SGHTA and CDR2 is FQGTGA. The CDR3 is 13 amino acids. V was cut by 3 bases and J by 7 bases, with 9 bases left in between. Drawing the rest from reference TRBV7-3 and TRBJ2-2, the complete variable domain is GAGVSQTPSNKVTEKGKYVELRCDPISGHTALYWYRQSLGQGPEFLIYFQGTGAADDSGLPNDRFFAVRPEGSVSTLKIQRTERGDSAVYLCASSFTGVGELFFGEGSRLTVL.